Sequencing of this T cell receptor beta chain was carried out in a study of cytomegalovirus exposure and HLA in healthy donors. Note on this clone: Antigen: not known.

V shed 8 bases, J shed 2 bases, and the junction held 3 bases outside the gene matches. Germline V lookup: CDR1 SGHTA, CDR2 FQGTGA. The CDR3 covers 13 residues. 60 Vbeta and 13 Jbeta primers were used in PCR. Using immunoSEQ multiplex PCR, the repertoire was profiled, and TCRdb retains in-frame clones only, with some absent. The table for this sample gives approximately 96,000 clones. Study-level findings and limits: Associated with cytomegalovirus, according to the listing, were 150 to 200 TCR beta chains. Earlier results showed most TCR beta V segments being productive about 90% or about 30% of the time.

The sequence came from a girl between 5 and 17 years old in good health and CMV-seropositive. The sequenced sample was PBMCs. V gene TRBV7-3 combines with J gene TRBJ2-1; 7 bases are shared with TRBD1. The CDR3, as DNA: TGTGCCAGCGCAGGGGGACCCTACAATGAGCAGTTCTTC. Its protein product is CASAGGPYNEQFF.